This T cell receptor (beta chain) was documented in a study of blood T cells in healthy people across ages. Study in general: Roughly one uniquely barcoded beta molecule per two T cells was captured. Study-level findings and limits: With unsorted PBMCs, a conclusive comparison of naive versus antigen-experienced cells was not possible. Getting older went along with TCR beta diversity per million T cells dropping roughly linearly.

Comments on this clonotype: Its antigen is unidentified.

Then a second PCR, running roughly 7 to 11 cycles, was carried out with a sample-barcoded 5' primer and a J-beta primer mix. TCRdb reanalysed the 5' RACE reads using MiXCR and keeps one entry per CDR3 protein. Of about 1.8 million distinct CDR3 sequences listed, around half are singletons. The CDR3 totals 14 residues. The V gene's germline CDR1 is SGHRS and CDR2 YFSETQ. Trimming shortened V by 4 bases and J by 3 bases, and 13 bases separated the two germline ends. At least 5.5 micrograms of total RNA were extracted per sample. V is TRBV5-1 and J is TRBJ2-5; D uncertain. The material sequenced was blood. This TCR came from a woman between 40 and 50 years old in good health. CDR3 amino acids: CASSVSHPEETQYF. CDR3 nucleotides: TGCGCCAGCAGCGTGTCACATCCCGAAGAGACCCAGTACTTC.